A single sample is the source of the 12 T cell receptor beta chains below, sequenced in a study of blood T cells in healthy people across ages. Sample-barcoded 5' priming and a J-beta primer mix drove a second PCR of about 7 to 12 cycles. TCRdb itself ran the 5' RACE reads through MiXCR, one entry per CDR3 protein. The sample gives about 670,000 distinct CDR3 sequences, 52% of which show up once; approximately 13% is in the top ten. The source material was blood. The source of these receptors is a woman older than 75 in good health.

CDR3 in amino acids: CASLLAGASYNEQFF. The CDR3 bases are TGTGCCAGCTTACTAGCGGGGGCCTCCTACAATGAGCAGTTCTTC. The rearrangement joins TRBV12-3 or TRBV12-4 to TRBJ2-1, with TRBD2 matching 11 bases. The CDR3 has 15 residues. V shed 8 bases and J 0 bases; nucleotides not matched to a gene: 3.

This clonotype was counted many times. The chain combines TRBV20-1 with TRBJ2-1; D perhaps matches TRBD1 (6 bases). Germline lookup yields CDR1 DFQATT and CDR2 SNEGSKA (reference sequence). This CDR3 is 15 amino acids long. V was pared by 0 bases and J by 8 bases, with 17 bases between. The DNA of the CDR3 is TGCAGTGCTAGAGACCCAAATCGTCACAGGGATGAGCAGTTCTTC. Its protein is CSARDPNRHRDEQFF.

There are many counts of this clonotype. CDR3 in DNA: TGTGCCAGCATCGAGGGTAGTTCCTACAATGAGCAGTTCTTC. Residues: CASIEGSSYNEQFF. V gene TRBV12-3 or TRBV12-4 combines with J gene TRBJ2-1; possibly TRBD2 for D (5 bases). The germline V and J ends were trimmed by 7 bases and 1 base, with 11 bases remaining between them. The length of the CDR3 is 14 residues.

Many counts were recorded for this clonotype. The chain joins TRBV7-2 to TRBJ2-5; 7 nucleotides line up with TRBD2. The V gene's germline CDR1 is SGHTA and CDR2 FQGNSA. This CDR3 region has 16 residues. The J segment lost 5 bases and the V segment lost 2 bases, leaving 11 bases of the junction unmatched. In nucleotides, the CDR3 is TGTGCCAGCAGCTTACAGTTAGCGGGTGGAGGGGAGACCCAGTACTTC. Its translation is CASSLQLAGGGETQYF.

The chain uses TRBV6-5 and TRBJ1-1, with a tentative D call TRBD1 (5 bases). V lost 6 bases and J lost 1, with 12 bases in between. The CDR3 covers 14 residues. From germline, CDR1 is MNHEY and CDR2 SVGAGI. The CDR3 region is CASRSAGGNTEAFF. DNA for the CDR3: TGTGCCAGCAGGTCGGCGGGGGGGAACACTGAAGCTTTCTTT.

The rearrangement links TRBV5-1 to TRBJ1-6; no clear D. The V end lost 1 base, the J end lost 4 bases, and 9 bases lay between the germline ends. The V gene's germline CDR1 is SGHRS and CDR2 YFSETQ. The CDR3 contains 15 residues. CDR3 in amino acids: CASSLHGPYNSPLHF. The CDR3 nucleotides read TGCGCCAGCAGCTTGCACGGACCGTATAATTCACCCCTCCACTTT.

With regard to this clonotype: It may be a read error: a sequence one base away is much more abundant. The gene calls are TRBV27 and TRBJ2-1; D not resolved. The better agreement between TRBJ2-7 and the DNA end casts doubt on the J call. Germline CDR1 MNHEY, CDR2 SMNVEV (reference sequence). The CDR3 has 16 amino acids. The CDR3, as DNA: TGTGCCAGCCGTTCCGGGCGGACGGACCCCTACAATGAGCAGTACTTC. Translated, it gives CASRSGRTDPYNEQYF.

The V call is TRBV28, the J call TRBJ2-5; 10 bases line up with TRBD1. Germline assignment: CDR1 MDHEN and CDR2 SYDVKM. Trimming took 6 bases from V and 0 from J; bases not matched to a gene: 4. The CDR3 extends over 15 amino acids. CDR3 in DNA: TGTGCCAGCAGCTTGGACAGGGGGTACCAAGAGACCCAGTACTTC. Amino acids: CASSLDRGYQETQYF.

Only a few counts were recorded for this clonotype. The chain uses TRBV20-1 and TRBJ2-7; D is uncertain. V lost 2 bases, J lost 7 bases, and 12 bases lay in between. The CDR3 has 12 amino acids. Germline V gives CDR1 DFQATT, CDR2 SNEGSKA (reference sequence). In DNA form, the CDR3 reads TGCAGTGCTAGAAGGGAAGGTTATGAGCAGTACTTC. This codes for CSARREGYEQYF.

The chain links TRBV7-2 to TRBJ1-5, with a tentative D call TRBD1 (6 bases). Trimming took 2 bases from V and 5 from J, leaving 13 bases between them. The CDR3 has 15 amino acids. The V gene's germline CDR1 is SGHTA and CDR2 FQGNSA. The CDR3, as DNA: TGTGCCAGCAGCTTACGGGGGGGCCGTGATCAGCCCCAGCATTTT. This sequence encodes CASSLRGGRDQPQHF.

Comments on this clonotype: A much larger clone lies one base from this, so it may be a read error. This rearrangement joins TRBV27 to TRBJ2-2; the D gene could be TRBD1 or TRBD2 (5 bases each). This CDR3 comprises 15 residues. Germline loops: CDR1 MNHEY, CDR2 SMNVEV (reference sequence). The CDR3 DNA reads TGTGCCAGCAGTTCCCTCAGGGTAGAGACCGGGGAGCCGTTTTTT. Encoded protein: CASSSLRVETGEPFF.

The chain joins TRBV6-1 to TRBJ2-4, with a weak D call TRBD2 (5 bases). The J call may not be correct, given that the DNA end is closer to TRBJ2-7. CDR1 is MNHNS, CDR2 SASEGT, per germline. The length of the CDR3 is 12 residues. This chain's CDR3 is CASSEIGNEQYF. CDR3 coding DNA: TGTGCCAGCAGTGAAATCGGGAACGAGCAGTACTTC.